The clone carrying this T cell receptor (beta chain) was counted once. Study members were between about 18 and 100 years old and lived in roughly 24 US regions. Participants were placed into cohorts based on the clinical history they reported. This record comes from a study of blood T cell repertoires in COVID-19. Sequencing was performed with immunoSEQ multiplex PCR; in TCRdb, only in-frame clones are kept and a portion is missing. The profile covers approximately 280,000 clones, with around 90% appearing a single time and about 1.7% taken by the ten largest. The CDR3 consists of 15 residues. Unmatched junction bases numbered 8, after V lost 8 bases and J lost 5 bases. Germline lookup yields CDR1 LNHDA and CDR2 SQIVND (reference sequence).

The sequencing sample was made of PBMCs or T cells enriched from blood (not recorded which). The TCR comes from a woman under 30 with acute COVID-19. This rearrangement joins TRBV19 to TRBJ2-5; 13 positions match TRBD2. CDR3 bases: TGTGCCAGTGCAAAAGGGACTAGCGGGACCGAGACCCAGTACTTC. This encodes CASAKGTSGTETQYF.